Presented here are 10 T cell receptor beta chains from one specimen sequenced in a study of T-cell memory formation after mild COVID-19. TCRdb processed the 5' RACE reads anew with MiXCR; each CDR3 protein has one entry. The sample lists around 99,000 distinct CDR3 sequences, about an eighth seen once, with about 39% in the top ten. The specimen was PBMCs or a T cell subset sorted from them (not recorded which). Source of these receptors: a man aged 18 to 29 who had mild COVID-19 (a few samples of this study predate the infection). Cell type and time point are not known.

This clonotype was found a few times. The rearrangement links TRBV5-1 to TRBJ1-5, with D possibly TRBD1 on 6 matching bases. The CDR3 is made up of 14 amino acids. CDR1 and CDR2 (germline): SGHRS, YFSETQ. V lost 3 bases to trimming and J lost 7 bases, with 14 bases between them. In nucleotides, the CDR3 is TGCGCCAGCAGCTCCACAGGGACGGGGCAGCCCCAGCATTTT. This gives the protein CASSSTGTGQPQHF. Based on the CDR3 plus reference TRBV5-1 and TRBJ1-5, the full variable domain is KAGVTQTPRYLIKTRGQQVTLSCSPISGHRSVSWYQQTPGQGLQFLFEYFSETQRNKGNFPGRFSGRQFSNSRSEMNVSTLELGDSALYLCASSSTGTGQPQHFGDGTRLSIL.

CDR3 protein: CATSRDRADYGYTF. The CDR3 coding sequence is TGTGCCACCAGCAGAGATAGGGCAGACTATGGCTACACCTTC. This rearrangement joins TRBV15 to TRBJ1-2; D unresolved. V was clipped by 0 bases and J by 3 bases, with 8 bases between them. Germline values: CDR1 LNHNV, CDR2 YYDKDF (reference sequence). CDR3 length: 14 amino acids.

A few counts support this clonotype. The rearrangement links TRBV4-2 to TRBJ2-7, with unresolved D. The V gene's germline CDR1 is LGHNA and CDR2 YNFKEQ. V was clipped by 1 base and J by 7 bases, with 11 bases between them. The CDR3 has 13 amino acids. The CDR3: CASSQGAEREQYF. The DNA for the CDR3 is TGTGCCAGCAGCCAAGGGGCCGAAAGGGAGCAGTACTTC.

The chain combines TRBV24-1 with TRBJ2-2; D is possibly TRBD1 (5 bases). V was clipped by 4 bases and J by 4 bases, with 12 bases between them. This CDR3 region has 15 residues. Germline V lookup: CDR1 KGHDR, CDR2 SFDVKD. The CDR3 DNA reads TGTGCCACCAGTGACCTCAGGGTCGGCACCGGGGAGCTGTTTTTT. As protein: CATSDLRVGTGELFF.

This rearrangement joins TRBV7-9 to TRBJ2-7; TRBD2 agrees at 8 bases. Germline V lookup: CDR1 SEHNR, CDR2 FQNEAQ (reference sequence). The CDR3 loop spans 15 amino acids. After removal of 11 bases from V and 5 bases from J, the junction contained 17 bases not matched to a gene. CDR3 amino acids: CAGLGVDGGANEQYF. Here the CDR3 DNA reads TGTGCCGGATTAGGTGTGGACGGGGGGGCCAACGAGCAGTACTTC.

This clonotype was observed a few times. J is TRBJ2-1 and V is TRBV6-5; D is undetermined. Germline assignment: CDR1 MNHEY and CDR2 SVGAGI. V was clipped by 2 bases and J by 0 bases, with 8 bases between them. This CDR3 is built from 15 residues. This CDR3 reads CASSYDSSSYNEQFF. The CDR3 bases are TGTGCCAGCAGTTACGACTCGAGCTCCTACAATGAGCAGTTCTTC.

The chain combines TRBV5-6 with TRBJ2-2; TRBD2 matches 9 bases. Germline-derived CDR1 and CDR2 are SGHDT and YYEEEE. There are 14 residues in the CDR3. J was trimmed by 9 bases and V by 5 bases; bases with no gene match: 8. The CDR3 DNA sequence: TGTGCCAGCAGGAGTAGCGGGGGCCCATGGGAGCTGTTTTTT. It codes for CASRSSGGPWELFF.

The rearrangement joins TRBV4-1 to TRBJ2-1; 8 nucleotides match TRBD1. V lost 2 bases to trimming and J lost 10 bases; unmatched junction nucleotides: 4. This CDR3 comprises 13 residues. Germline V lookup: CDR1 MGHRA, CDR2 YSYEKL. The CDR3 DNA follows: TGCGCCAGCAGCCAAACAGGGGGAAAAGAGCAGTTCTTC. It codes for CASSQTGGKEQFF.

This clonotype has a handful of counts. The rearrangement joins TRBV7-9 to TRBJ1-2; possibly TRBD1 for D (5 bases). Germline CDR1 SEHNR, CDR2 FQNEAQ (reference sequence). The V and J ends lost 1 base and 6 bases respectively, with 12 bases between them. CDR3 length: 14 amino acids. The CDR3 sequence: CASSLGSGMDGYTF. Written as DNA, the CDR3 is TGTGCCAGCAGCTTAGGGTCAGGGATGGATGGCTACACCTTC.

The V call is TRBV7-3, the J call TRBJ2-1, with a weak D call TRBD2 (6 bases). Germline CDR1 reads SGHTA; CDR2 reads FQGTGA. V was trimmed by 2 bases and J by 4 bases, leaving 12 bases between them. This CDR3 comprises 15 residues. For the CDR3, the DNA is TGTGCCAGCAGCTTAGGGGCGGGGATTTACAATGAGCAGTTCTTC. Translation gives CASSLGAGIYNEQFF.